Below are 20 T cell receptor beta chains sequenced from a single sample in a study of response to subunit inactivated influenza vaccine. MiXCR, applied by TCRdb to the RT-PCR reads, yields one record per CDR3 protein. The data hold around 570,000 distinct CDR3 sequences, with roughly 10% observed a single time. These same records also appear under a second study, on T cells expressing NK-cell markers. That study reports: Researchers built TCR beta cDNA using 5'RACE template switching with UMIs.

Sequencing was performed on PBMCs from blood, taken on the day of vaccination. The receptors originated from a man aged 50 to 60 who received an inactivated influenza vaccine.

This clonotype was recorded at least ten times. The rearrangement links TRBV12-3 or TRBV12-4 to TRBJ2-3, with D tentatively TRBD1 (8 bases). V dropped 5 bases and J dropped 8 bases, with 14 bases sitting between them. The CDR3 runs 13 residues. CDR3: CASSAYRGGTQYF. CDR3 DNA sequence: TGTGCCAGCAGTGCCTACAGGGGGGGTACGCAGTATTTT.

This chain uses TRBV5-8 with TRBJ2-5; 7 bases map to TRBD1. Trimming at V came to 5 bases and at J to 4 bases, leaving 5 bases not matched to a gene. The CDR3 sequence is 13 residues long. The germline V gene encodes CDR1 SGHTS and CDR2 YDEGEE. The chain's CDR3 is CASRYRGVETQYF. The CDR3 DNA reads TGTGCCAGCAGGTACAGGGGTGTAGAGACCCAGTACTTC. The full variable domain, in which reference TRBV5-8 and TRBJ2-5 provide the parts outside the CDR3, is EAGVTQSPTHLIKTRGQQATLRCSPISGHTSVYWYQQALGLGLQFLLWYDEGEERNRGNFPPRFSGRQFPNYSSELNVNALELEDSALYLCASRYRGVETQYFGPGTRLLVL.

The CDR3 sequence: CASSPPRSRGTEAFF. In DNA, the CDR3 is TGTGCCAGCTCACCACCTAGGTCAAGGGGCACTGAAGCTTTCTTT. The gene calls are TRBV18 and TRBJ1-1; possibly TRBD1 for D (5 bases). The CDR3 totals 15 residues. Trimming removed 0 bases at V and 4 bases at J, with 12 bases between. Germline CDR1 reads KGHSH; CDR2 reads LQKENI.

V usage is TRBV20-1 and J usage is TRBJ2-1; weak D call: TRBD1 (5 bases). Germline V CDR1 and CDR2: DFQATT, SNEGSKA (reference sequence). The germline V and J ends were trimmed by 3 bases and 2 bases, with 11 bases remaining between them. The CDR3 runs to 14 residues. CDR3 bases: TGCAGTGCTAGTTCAGGGCCTACCTACAATGAGCAGTTCTTC. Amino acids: CSASSGPTYNEQFF.

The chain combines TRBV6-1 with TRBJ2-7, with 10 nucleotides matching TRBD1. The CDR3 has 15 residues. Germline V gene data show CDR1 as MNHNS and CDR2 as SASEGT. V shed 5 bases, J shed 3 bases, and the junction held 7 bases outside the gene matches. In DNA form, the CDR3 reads TGTGCCAGCAGTCAACCGGGACAGGGGAACTACGAGCAGTACTTC. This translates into CASSQPGQGNYEQYF.

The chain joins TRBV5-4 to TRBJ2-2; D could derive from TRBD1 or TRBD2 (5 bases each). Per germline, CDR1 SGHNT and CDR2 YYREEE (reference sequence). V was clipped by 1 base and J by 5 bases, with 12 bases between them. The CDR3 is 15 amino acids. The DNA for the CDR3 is TGTGCCAGCAGCTTGCGAGGGGCAAAGACCGGGGAGCTGTTTTTT. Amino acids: CASSLRGAKTGELFF. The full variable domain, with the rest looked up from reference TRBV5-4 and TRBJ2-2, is ETGVTQSPTHLIKTRGQQVTLRCSSQSGHNTVSWYQQALGQGPQFIFQYYREEENGRGNFPPRFSGLQFPNYSSELNVNALELDDSALYLCASSLRGAKTGELFFGEGSRLTVL.

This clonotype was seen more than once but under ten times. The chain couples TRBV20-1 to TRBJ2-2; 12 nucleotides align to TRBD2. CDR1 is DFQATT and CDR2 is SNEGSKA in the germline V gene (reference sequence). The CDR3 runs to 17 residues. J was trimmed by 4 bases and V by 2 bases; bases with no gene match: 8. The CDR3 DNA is TGCAGTGCTAGAAGGACTAGCGGGGTTTTGGGCACCGGGGAGCTGTTTTTT. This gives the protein CSARRTSGVLGTGELFF.

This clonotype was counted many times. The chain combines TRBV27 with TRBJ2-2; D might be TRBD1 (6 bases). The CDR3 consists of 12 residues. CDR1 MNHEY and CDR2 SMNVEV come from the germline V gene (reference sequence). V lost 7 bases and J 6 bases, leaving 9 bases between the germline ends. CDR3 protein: CASTNRAGELFF. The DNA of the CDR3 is TGTGCCAGCACTAACAGGGCCGGGGAGCTGTTTTTT.

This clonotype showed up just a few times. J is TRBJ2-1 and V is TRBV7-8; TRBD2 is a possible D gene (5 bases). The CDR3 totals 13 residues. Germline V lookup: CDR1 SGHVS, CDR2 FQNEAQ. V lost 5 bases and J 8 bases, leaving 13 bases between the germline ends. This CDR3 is CASSPALGDEQFF. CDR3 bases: TGTGCCAGCAGCCCCGCACTAGGAGATGAGCAGTTCTTC.

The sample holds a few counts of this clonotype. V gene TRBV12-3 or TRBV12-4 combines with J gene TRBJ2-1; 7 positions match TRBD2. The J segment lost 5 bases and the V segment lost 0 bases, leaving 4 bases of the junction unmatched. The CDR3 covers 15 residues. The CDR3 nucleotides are TGTGCCAGCAGTTTAGCGGGAGGGTATAACAATGAGCAGTTCTTC. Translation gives CASSLAGGYNNEQFF.

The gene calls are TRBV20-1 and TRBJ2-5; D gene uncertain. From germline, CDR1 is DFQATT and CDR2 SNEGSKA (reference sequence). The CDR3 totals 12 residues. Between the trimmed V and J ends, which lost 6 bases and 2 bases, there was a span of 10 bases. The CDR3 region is CSALNKQETQYF. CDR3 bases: TGCAGTGCCTTAAACAAACAAGAGACCCAGTACTTC.

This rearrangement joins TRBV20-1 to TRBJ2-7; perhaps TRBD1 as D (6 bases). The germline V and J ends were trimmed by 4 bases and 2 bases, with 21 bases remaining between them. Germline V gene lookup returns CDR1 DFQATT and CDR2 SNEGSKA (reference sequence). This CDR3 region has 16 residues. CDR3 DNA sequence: TGCAGTGCTATTCCCTCACACAGGGTTGGGGCCTACGAGCAGTACTTC. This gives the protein CSAIPSHRVGAYEQYF.

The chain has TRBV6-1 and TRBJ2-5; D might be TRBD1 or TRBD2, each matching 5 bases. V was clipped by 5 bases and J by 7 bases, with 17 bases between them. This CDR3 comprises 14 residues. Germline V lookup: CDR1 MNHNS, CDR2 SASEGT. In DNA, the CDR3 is TGTGCCAGCAGTCAGCAGGGAGCTGGTGGGACCCAGTACTTC. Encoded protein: CASSQQGAGGTQYF.

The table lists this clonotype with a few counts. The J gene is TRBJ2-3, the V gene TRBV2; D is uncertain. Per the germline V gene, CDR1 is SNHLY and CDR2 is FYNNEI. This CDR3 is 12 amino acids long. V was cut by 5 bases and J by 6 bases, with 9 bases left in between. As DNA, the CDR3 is TGTGCCAGCAGTATCCCCCCGGATACGCAGTATTTT. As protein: CASSIPPDTQYF.

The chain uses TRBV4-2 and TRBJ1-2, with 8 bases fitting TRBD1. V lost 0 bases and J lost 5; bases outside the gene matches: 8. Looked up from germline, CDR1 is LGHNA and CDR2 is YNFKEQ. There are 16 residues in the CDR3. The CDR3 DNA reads TGTGCCAGCAGCCAAGAGGGTGACAGGGGATCTTATGGCTACACCTTC. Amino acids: CASSQEGDRGSYGYTF.

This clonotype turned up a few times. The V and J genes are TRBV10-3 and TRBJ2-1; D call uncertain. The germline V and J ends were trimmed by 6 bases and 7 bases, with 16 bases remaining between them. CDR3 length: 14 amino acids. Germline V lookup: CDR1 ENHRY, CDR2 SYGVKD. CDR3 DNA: TGTGCCATCAGCCATGCCCTAGTCACGAATGAGCAGTTCTTC. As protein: CAISHALVTNEQFF.

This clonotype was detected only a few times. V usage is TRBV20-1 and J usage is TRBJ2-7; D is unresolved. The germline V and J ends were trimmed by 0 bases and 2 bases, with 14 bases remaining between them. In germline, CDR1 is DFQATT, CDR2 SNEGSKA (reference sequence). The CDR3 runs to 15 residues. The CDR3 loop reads CSARDLSGRAYEQYF. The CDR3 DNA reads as TGCAGTGCTAGAGATCTTTCTGGCAGAGCCTACGAGCAGTACTTC.

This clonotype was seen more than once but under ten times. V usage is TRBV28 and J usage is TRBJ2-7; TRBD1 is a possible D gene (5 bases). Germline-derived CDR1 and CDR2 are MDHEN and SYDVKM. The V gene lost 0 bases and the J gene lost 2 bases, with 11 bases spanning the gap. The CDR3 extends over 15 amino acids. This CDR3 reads CASSLWDTNPYEQYF. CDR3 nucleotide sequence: TGTGCCAGCAGTTTATGGGACACCAATCCCTACGAGCAGTACTTC. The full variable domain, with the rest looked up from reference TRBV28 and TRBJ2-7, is DVKVTQSSRYLVKRTGEKVFLECVQDMDHENMFWYRQDPGLGLRLIYFSYDVKMKEKGDIPEGYSVSREKKERFSLILESASTNQTSMYLCASSLWDTNPYEQYFGPGTRLTVT.

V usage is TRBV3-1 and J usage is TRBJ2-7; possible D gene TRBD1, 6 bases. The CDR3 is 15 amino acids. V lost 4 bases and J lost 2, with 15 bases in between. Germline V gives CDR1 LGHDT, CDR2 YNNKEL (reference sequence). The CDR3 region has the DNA TGTGCCAGCAGCCCTACAGGGACAAGCACCTACGAGCAGTACTTC. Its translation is CASSPTGTSTYEQYF.

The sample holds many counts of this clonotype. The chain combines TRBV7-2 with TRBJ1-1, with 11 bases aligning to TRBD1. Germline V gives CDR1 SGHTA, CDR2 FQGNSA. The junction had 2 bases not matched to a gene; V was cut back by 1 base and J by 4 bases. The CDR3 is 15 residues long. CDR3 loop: CASSLVGTGGTEAFF. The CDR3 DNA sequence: TGTGCCAGCAGCTTAGTTGGGACAGGGGGCACTGAAGCTTTCTTT. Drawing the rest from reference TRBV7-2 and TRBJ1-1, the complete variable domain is GAGVSQSPSNKVTEKGKDVELRCDPISGHTALYWYRQSLGQGLEFLIYFQGNSAPDKSGLPSDRFSAERTGGSVSTLTIQRTQQEDSAVYLCASSLVGTGGTEAFFGQGTRLTVV.